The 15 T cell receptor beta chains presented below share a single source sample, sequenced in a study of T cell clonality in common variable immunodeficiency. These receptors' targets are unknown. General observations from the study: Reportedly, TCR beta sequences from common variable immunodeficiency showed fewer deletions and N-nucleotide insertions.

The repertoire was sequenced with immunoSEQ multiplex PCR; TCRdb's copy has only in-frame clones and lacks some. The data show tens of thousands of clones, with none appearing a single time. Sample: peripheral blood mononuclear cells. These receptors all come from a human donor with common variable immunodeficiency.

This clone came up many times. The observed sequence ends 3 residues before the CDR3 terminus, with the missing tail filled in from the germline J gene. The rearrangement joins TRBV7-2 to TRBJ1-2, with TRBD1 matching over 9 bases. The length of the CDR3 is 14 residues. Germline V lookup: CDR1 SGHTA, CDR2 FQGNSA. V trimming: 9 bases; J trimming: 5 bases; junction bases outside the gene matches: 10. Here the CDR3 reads CASSAKQGAYGYTF. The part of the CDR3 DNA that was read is TGTGCCAGTTCCGCAAAACAGGGGGCATATGGC.

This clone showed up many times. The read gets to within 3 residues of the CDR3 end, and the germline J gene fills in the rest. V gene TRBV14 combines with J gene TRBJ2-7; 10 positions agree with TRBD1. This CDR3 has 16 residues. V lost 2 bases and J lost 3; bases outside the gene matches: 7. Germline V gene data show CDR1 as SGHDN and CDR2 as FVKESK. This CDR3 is CASSQTSGTGVYEQYF. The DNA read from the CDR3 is TGTGCCAGCAGCCAAACCTCCGGGACAGGGGTCTACGAG.

The sequenced part of the CDR3 DNA is TGTGCCAGCAGTTACCCTACCCCTTCTACCTACGAG. Amino acid sequence: CASSYPTPSTYE. From start to end, the CDR3 is CASSYPTPSTYEQYF. The chain recombines TRBV6-2 or TRBV6-3 with TRBJ2-7; D ambiguous. The missing CDR3 end, 3 residues past where the read stops, is filled in from the germline J gene. Germline assignment: CDR1 MNHEY and CDR2 SVGEGT. This CDR3 is built from 15 residues. Deletions cut 2 bases from V and 2 bases from J, with 13 bases between.

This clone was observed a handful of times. The sequenced CDR3 bases are TGTGCCAGTAGTATATGGCAGGGGCCTGGCTATGGC. It is translated as CASSIWQGPGYG. In full, the CDR3 reads CASSIWQGPGYGYTF. The genes are TRBV19 and TRBJ1-2; possibly TRBD1 for D (6 bases). Coverage ceases 3 residues before the CDR3 finishes, and the germline J gene fills in the end. The CDR3 loop spans 15 amino acids. V dropped 2 bases and J dropped 4 bases, with 14 bases sitting between them. Germline V CDR1 and CDR2: LNHDA, SQIVND (reference sequence).

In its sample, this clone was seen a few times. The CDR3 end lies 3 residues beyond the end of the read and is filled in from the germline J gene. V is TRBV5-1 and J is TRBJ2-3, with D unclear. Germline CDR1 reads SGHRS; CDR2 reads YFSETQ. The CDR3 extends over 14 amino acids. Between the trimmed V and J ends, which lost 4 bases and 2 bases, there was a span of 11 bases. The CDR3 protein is CASSPHTNTDTQYF. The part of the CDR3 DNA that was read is TGCGCCAGCAGCCCCCACACAAACACAGATACG.

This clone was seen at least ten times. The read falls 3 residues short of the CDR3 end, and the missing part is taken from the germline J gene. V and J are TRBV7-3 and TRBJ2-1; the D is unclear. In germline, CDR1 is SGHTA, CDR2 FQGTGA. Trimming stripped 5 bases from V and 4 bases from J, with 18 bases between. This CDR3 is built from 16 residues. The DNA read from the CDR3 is TGTGCCAGCAGCCAACTCGGTCTAGGCCAATACAATGAG. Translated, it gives CASSQLGLGQYNE. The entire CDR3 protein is CASSQLGLGQYNEQFF.

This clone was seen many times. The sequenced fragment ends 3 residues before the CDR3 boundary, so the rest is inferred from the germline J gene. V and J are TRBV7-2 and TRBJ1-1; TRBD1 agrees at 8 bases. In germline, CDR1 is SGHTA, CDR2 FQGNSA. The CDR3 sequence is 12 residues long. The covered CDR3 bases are TGTGCCAGCAGCTCGACAGGGGTAGAA. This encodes CASSSTGVE. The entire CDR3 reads CASSSTGVEAFF.

CDR3 sequence reads: CAWTLLDTQYF. CDR3 bases read: TGTGCCTGGACCTTGTTGGATACG. V and J are TRBV30 and TRBJ2-3, with no clear D. Coverage ceases 3 residues before the CDR3 finishes, and the germline J gene fills in the end. Trimming cost V 4 bases and J 6 bases, with 8 bases left between them. The CDR3 totals 11 residues. Germline V gives CDR1 GTSNPN, CDR2 SVGIG (reference sequence).

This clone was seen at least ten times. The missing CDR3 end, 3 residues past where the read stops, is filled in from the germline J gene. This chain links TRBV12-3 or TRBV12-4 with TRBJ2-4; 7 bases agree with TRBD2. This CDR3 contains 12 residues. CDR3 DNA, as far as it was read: TGTGCCAGCAGTTCCCTCGGGGGGAGT. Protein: CASSSLGGS. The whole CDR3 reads CASSSLGGSQYF.

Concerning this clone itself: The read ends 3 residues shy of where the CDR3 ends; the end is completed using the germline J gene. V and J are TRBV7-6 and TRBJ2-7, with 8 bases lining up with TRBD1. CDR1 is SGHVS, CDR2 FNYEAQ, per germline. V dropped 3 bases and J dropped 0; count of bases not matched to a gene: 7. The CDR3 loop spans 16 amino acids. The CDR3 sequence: CASSLGFRGRSYEQYF. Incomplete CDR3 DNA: TGTGCCAGCAGCTTGGGTTTCAGGGGGCGCTCCTACGAG.

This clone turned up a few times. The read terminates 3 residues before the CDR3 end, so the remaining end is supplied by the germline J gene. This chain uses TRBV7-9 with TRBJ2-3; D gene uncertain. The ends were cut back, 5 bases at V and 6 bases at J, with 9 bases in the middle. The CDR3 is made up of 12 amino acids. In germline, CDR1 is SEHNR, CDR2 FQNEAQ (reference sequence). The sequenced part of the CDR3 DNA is TGTGCCAGCAGCGCACACGGGGATACG. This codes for CASSAHGDT. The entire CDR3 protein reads CASSAHGDTQYF.

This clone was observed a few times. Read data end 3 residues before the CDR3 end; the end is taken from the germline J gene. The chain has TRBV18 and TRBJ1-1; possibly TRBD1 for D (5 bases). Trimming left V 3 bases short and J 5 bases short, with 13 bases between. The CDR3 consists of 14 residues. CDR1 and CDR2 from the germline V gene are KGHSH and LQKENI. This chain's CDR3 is CASSPGPGGTEAFF. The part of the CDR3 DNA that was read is TGTGCCAGCTCACCGGGACCTGGGGGGACTGAA.

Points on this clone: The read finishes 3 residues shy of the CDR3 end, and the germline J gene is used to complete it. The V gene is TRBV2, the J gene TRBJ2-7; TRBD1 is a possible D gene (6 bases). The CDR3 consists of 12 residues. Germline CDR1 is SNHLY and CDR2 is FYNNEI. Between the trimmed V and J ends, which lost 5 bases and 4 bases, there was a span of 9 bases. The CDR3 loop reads CASSNQGYEQYF. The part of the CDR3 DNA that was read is TGTGCCAGCAGTAACCAGGGGTACGAG.

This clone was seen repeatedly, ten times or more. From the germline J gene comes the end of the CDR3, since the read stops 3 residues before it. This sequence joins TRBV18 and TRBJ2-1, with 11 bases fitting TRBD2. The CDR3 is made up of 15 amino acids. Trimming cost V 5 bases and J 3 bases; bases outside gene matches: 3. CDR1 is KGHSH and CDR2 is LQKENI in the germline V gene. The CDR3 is CASSYGTSGYNEQFF. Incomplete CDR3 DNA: TGTGCCAGCTCATACGGGACTAGCGGCTACAATGAG.

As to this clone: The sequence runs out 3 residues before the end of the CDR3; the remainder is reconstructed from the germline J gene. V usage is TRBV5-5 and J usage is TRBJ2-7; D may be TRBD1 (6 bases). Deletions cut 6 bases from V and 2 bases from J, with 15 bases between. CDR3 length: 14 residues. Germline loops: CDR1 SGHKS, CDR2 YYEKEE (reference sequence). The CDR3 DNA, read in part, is TGTGCCAGCATCATCCAGACAGGACCCTACGAG. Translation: CASIIQTGPYE. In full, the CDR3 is CASIIQTGPYEQYF. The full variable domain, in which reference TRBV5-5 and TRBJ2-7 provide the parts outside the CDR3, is DAGVTQSPTHLIKTRGQQVTLRCSPISGHKSVSWYQQVLGQGPQFIFQYYEKEERGRGNFPDRFSARQFPNYSSELNVNALLLGDSALYLCASIIQTGPYEQYFGPGTRLTVT.